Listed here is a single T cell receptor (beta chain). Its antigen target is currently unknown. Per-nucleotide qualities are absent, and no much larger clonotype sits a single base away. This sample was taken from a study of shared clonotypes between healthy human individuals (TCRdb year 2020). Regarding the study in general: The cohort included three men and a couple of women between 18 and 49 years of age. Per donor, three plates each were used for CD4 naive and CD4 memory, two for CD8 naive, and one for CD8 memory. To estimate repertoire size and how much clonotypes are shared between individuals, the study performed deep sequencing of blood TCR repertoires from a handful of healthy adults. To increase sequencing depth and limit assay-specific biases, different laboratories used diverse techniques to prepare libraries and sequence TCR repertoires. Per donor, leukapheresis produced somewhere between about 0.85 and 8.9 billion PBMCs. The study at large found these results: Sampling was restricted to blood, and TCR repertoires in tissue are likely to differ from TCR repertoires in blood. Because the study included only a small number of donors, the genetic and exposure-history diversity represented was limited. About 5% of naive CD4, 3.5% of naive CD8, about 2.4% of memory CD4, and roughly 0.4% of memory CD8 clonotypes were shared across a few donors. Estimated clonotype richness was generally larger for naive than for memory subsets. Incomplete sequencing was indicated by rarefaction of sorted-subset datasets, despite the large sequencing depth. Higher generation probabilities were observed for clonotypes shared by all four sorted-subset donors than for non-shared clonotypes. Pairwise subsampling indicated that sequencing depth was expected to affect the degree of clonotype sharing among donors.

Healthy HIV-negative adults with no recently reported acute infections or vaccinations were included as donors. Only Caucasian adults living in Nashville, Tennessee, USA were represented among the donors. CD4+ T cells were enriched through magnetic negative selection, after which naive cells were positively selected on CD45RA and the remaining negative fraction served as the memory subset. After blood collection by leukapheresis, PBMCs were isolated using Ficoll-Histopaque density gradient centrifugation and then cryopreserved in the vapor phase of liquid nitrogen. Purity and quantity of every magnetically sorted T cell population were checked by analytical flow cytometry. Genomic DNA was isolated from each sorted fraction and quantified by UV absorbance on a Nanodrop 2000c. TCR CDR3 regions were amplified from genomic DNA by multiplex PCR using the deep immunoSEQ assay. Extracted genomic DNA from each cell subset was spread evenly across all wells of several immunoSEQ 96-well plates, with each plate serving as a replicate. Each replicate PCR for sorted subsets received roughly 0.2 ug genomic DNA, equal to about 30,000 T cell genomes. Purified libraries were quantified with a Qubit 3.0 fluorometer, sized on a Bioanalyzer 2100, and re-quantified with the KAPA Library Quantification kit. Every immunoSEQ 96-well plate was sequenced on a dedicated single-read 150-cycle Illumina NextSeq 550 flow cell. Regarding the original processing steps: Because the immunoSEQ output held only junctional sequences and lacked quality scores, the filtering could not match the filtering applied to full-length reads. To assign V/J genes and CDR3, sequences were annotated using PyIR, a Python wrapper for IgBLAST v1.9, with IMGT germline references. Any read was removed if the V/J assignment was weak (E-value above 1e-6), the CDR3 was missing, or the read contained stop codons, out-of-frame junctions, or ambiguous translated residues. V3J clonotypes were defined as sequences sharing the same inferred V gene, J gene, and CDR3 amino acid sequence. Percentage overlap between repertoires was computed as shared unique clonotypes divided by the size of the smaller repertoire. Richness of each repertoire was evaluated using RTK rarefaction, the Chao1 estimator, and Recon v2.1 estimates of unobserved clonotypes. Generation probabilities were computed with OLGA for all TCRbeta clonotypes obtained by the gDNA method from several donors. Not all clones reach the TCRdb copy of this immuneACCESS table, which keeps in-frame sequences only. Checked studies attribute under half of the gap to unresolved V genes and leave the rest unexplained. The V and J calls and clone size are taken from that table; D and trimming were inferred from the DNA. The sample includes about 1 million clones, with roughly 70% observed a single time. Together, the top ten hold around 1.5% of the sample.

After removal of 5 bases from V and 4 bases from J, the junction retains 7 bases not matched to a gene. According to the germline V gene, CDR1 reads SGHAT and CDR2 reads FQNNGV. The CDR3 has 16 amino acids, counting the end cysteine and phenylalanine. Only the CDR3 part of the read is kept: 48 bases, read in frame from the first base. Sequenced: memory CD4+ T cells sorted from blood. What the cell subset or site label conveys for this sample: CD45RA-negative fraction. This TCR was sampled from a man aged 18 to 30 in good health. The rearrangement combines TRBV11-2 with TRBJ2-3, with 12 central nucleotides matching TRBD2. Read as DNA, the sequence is TGTGCCAGCAGCCCGTCGACTAGCGGGGGAGCAGATACGCAGTATTTT. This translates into CASSPSTSGGADTQYF.